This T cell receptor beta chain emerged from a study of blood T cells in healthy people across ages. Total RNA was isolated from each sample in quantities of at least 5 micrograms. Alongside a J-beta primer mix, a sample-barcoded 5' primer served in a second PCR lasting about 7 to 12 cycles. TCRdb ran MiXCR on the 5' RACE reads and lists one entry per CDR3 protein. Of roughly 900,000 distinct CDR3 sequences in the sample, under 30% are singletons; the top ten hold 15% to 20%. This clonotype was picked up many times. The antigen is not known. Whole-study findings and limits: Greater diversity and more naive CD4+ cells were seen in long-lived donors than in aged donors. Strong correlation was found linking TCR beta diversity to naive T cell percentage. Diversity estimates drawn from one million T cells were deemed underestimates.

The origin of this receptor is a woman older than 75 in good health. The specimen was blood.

This CDR3 reads CASSLRSRDSHWYNEQFF. CDR3 in DNA: TGTGCCAGCAGCCTGCGATCCCGGGACAGCCACTGGTACAATGAGCAGTTCTTC. The V and J genes are TRBV9 and TRBJ2-1, with 7 positions matching TRBD1. The CDR3 sequence is 18 residues long. Unmatched junction bases numbered 17, after V lost 4 bases and J lost 4 bases. Per the germline V gene, CDR1 is SGDLS and CDR2 is YYNGEE.